The 23 T cell receptor beta chains reported below all come from one sample, sequenced in a study of shared clonotypes between healthy human individuals. Repertoires were generated with immunoSEQ multiplex PCR, while TCRdb's copy carries only in-frame clones and drops some. The sample yields roughly 2,300,000 clones, around 93% seen once. Sequences were obtained from naive CD4+ T cells from PBMCs. Stated subset: CD45RA+ positively selected. The receptors here all came from a young man in good health. Some clones in this sample may be carry-over from other donors' samples.

This rearrangement joins TRBV7-9 to TRBJ2-3, with 9 bases identical to TRBD1. CDR1 and CDR2 (germline): SEHNR, FQNEAQ (reference sequence). CDR3 length: 18 amino acids. V gave up 4 bases and J gave up 6 bases; unmatched junction bases: 17. For the CDR3, the DNA is TGTGCCAGCAGCTGGGCCCCGGGACAGGGAATAGGCGAGGATACGCAGTATTTT. Its translation is CASSWAPGQGIGEDTQYF.

This clone appeared a few times. The V gene is TRBV29-1, the J gene TRBJ2-2, with a tentative D call TRBD1 (6 bases). The CDR3 is 16 residues long. Germline V CDR1 and CDR2: SQVTM, ANQGSEA. Trimming took 4 bases from V and 4 from J, leaving 19 bases between them. CDR3 nucleotide sequence: TGCAGCGTTGTTGTACGGGGCAGGGGCACCACCGGGGAGCTGTTTTTT. Translated, it gives CSVVVRGRGTTGELFF.

The chain links TRBV6-1 to TRBJ2-4; D uncertain. The CDR3 contains 13 residues. V was shortened by 5 bases and J by 14 bases, with 19 bases between the two germline ends. CDR1 is MNHNS, CDR2 SASEGT, per germline. CDR3 nucleotide sequence: TGTGCCAGCAGTCATCTGGGGTCTCGTGAGGAGTACTTC. This gives the protein CASSHLGSREEYF.

The V gene is TRBV6-5, the J gene TRBJ2-1, with 7 bases identical to TRBD2. Per germline, CDR1 MNHEY and CDR2 SVGAGI. The CDR3 consists of 12 residues. J gave up 8 bases and V 8 bases, and 6 bases lay outside the gene matches. The CDR3: CASRAGMYEQFF. CDR3 DNA sequence: TGTGCCAGCCGAGCGGGAATGTATGAGCAGTTCTTC.

The chain recombines TRBV7-2 with TRBJ2-7; 9 nucleotides align to TRBD2. V lost 0 bases, J lost 7 bases, and 7 bases stayed unmatched. This CDR3 has 15 amino acids. CDR1 and CDR2 from the germline V gene are SGHTA and FQGNSA. DNA for the CDR3: TGTGCCAGCAGCTTAGCGGGTAGCGGGAGCGGTGAGCAGTACTTC. It translates to CASSLAGSGSGEQYF.

The rearrangement uses TRBV19 and TRBJ2-7; 8 bases are a match to TRBD1. Germline V CDR1 and CDR2: LNHDA, SQIVND (reference sequence). The CDR3 has 14 amino acids. J lost 5 bases, V lost 4 bases, and 7 bases had no gene match. This CDR3 reads CASSSRDRTNEQYF. The CDR3 DNA sequence: TGTGCCAGTAGTAGCCGGGACAGGACTAACGAGCAGTACTTC.

This clone has only one observation. The rearrangement uses TRBV7-9 and TRBJ2-1; 9 bases align to TRBD1. Germline V gene data show CDR1 as SEHNR and CDR2 as FQNEAQ (reference sequence). Trimming at V came to 2 bases and at J to 6 bases, leaving 5 bases not matched to a gene. CDR3 size: 15 residues. The CDR3 loop is CASSLWDREGNEQFF. CDR3 sequence (DNA): TGTGCCAGCAGCTTATGGGACAGGGAGGGCAATGAGCAGTTCTTC.

With respect to this clone: This same CDR3 is encoded by further DNA sequences in the sample. This chain joins TRBV9 and TRBJ1-3; 7 bases are shared with TRBD1. The J segment lost 4 bases and the V segment lost 0 bases, leaving 4 bases of the junction unmatched. CDR3 length: 15 amino acids. Germline V gene lookup returns CDR1 SGDLS and CDR2 YYNGEE. For the CDR3, the DNA is TGTGCCAGCAGCGTAGGACAGGGTGACGGAAACACCATATATTTT. This translates into CASSVGQGDGNTIYF.

The DNA for the CDR3 is TGTGCCAGCAGTTTGGCAGGAGGGGGAAATGAAAAACTGTTTTTT. This codes for CASSLAGGGNEKLFF. This rearrangement joins TRBV28 to TRBJ1-4, with a weak D call TRBD1 (6 bases). Germline V gives CDR1 MDHEN, CDR2 SYDVKM. This CDR3 has 15 residues. V lost 3 bases and J lost 5, with 13 bases in between. The whole variable domain, remainder taken from reference TRBV28 and TRBJ1-4, is DVKVTQSSRYLVKRTGEKVFLECVQDMDHENMFWYRQDPGLGLRLIYFSYDVKMKEKGDIPEGYSVSREKKERFSLILESASTNQTSMYLCASSLAGGGNEKLFFGSGTQLSVL.

The CDR3 is CASSGQANTGELFF. CDR3 DNA: TGTGCCAGCAGTGGGCAGGCGAACACCGGGGAGCTGTTTTTT. The chain joins TRBV2 to TRBJ2-2; no reliable D call. Trimming stripped 4 bases from V and 0 bases from J, with 6 bases between. The CDR3 loop spans 14 amino acids. Germline CDR1 and CDR2: SNHLY and FYNNEI.

Here the CDR3 DNA reads TGTGCCAGCAGCCAGCAACAGGGCGTTGGGGGCTATGGCTACACCTTC. Its protein is CASSQQQGVGGYGYTF. The V call is TRBV11-2, the J call TRBJ1-2; maybe TRBD1 (6 bases). Germline CDR1 reads SGHAT; CDR2 reads FQNNGV. The length of the CDR3 is 16 residues. V lost 5 bases and J lost 4, with 20 bases in between.

J is TRBJ2-3 and V is TRBV15; maybe TRBD2 (5 bases). Trimming removed 3 bases from V and 3 bases from J, with 19 bases in between. CDR3 length: 17 amino acids. Germline V gives CDR1 LNHNV, CDR2 YYDKDF (reference sequence). In nucleotides, the CDR3 is TGTGCCACCAGCAGGTCCCTTGGAGGCCTTGGGACAGATACGCAGTATTTT. It encodes CATSRSLGGLGTDTQYF.

V and J are TRBV2 and TRBJ2-2, with a tentative D call TRBD1 (6 bases). V was pared by 2 bases and J by 6 bases, with 13 bases between. This CDR3 has 15 amino acids. In germline, CDR1 is SNHLY, CDR2 FYNNEI. CDR3 protein: CASSELVRGAGELFF. The CDR3 bases are TGTGCCAGCAGTGAATTGGTCAGGGGCGCCGGGGAGCTGTTTTTT.

V gene TRBV4-1 combines with J gene TRBJ2-5; tentatively, D is TRBD1 or TRBD2 (5 bases each). Trimming removed 0 bases at V and 5 bases at J, with 19 bases between. The CDR3 loop spans 17 amino acids. Germline values: CDR1 MGHRA, CDR2 YSYEKL. In DNA, the CDR3 is TGCGCCAGCAGCCAAGATTGGCAGGGTGCGGGTGGGGAGACCCAGTACTTC. Its protein is CASSQDWQGAGGETQYF.

The chain recombines TRBV7-2 with TRBJ2-2, with unresolved D. The ends were cut back, 6 bases at V and 2 bases at J, with 7 bases in the middle. The CDR3 contains 13 residues. Germline assignment: CDR1 SGHTA and CDR2 FQGNSA. CDR3 sequence (DNA): TGTGCCAGCAGAGCGACAAACACCGGGGAGCTGTTTTTT. Its protein is CASRATNTGELFF.

About this clone: Additional DNA sequences in this sample encode the identical CDR3. CDR3 coding DNA: TGTGCCAGCAGCGTTCAGGGCTACGGCTACACCTTC. This gives the protein CASSVQGYGYTF. This chain connects TRBV9 to TRBJ1-2; a possible D gene is TRBD1 (5 bases). V lost 2 bases, J lost 8 bases, and 10 bases lay in between. Germline loops: CDR1 SGDLS, CDR2 YYNGEE. This CDR3 contains 12 residues.

This sequence joins TRBV28 and TRBJ1-5; D possibly corresponds to TRBD1 (6 bases). V gave up 3 bases and J gave up 0 bases, with 24 bases separating them. The CDR3 consists of 20 residues. Germline assignment: CDR1 MDHEN and CDR2 SYDVKM. The CDR3 sequence is CASSFTLSSGQTNSNQPQHF. CDR3 nucleotide sequence: TGTGCCAGCAGTTTTACTCTATCGTCGGGACAAACCAATAGCAATCAGCCCCAGCATTTT.

The chain joins TRBV7-3 to TRBJ2-7; 9 bases agree with TRBD1. This CDR3 region has 13 residues. The V and J ends lost 6 bases and 5 bases, in that order; junction bases with no gene match: 5. Germline V gives CDR1 SGHTA, CDR2 FQGTGA. CDR3 sequence: CASSLDRGNEQYF. In DNA, the CDR3 is TGTGCCAGCAGTTTGGACAGGGGCAACGAGCAGTACTTC.

This clone was recorded once. The chain employs TRBV14 and TRBJ2-3, with D possibly being TRBD2 (5 bases). The CDR3 covers 15 residues. Germline assignment: CDR1 SGHDN and CDR2 FVKESK. The V end lost 1 base, the J end lost 8 bases, and 16 bases lay between the germline ends. DNA of the CDR3: TGTGCCAGCAGCCAAGTTGCAGGAGGTGGAGGTACGCAGTATTTT. Residues: CASSQVAGGGGTQYF.

The table lists this clone with a count of one. The rearrangement joins TRBV7-8 to TRBJ2-7; weak D call: TRBD1 (6 bases). Trimming took 5 bases from V and 4 from J, leaving 12 bases between them. There are 13 residues in the CDR3. Germline V gene data show CDR1 as SGHVS and CDR2 as FQNEAQ. CDR3 bases: TGTGCCAGCAGCAGGGGACACCCATACGAGCAGTACTTC. Its protein is CASSRGHPYEQYF.

V and J are TRBV28 and TRBJ1-2; TRBD1 is a possible D gene (6 bases). Trimming shortened V by 4 bases and J by 4 bases, and 13 bases separated the two germline ends. Germline CDR1 and CDR2: MDHEN and SYDVKM. The CDR3 runs 14 residues. The CDR3 region has the DNA TGTGCCAGCAGTTGGGCAGGGGTAGGCTATGGCTACACCTTC. Its protein product is CASSWAGVGYGYTF.

Notes on this clone: The identical CDR3 is also encoded by other nucleotide sequences in the sample. The CDR3 nucleotides read TGTGCCAGCAGGGTGCCGGCTGGAAACACCATATATTTT. Amino acids: CASRVPAGNTIYF. The chain combines TRBV28 with TRBJ1-3; D is unresolved. Germline V gene data show CDR1 as MDHEN and CDR2 as SYDVKM. The CDR3 covers 13 residues. Trimming took 6 bases from V and 2 from J, leaving 8 bases between them.

As to this clone: At the DNA level, this CDR3 is encoded by other sequences in the same sample as well. The rearrangement uses TRBV5-1 and TRBJ2-3, with D unresolved. Trimming cost V 0 bases and J 1 base, with 6 bases left between them. The CDR3 covers 14 residues. The V gene's germline CDR1 is SGHRS and CDR2 YFSETQ. The CDR3 sequence is CASSLAPGTDTQYF. In DNA form, the CDR3 reads TGCGCCAGCAGCTTGGCTCCTGGCACAGATACGCAGTATTTT.